The 20 T cell receptor beta chains presented below share a single source sample, sequenced in a study of chemoradiotherapy in HPV16-positive cancers. Repertoires were generated with immunoSEQ multiplex PCR, while TCRdb's copy carries only in-frame clones and drops some. The sample includes some 2,100 clones, approximately 83% of them seen just once. Material: tumor tissue, obtained from a patient who underwent chemoradiotherapy. The receptors were gathered from a human donor with HPV-associated anogenital cancer.

A remark on this clone: A read error may account for a junction end that differs from germline. The chain recombines TRBV7-7 with TRBJ2-1; tentatively, D is TRBD1 or TRBD2 (5 bases each). The germline CDR1 and CDR2 sequences are SSHAT and FNYEAQ (reference sequence). The CDR3 is made up of 14 amino acids. CDR3 sequence (DNA): TGTGCTAGCAGCTTATCCAGGGACCGCAATGAGCAGTTCTTC. It yields the protein CASSLSRDRNEQFF.

The gene calls are TRBV19 and TRBJ2-1; weak D call: TRBD1 (6 bases). The germline V gene has CDR1 LNHDA and CDR2 SQIVND (reference sequence). The CDR3 runs to 13 residues. V lost 7 bases to trimming and J lost 5 bases, with 12 bases between them. CDR3 loop: CASNLGHNNEQFF. Here the CDR3 DNA reads TGTGCCAGTAATTTGGGACACAACAATGAGCAGTTCTTC.

The J gene is TRBJ2-3, the V gene TRBV6-6, with D perhaps TRBD1 (6 bases). V dropped 7 bases and J dropped 3 bases, with 17 bases sitting between them. Germline CDR1 and CDR2: MNHNY and SVGAGI (reference sequence). The CDR3 length is 15 residues. The CDR3 here is CASTRLQTGTDTQYF. The CDR3 DNA sequence: TGTGCCAGCACCCGACTACAAACAGGGACAGATACGCAGTATTTT.

This chain joins TRBV4-1 and TRBJ1-2; D gene ambiguous. Trimming removed 6 bases at V and 4 bases at J, with 21 bases between. The CDR3 extends over 16 amino acids. Germline CDR1 and CDR2: MGHRA and YSYEKL. The CDR3 DNA reads as TGCGCCAGCAGACCCGAATTGCAGGCTAGTAGCTATGGCTACACCTTC. Translated: CASRPELQASSYGYTF.

The chain links TRBV10-1 to TRBJ2-3; D is possibly TRBD1 or TRBD2 (6 bases each). The germline gives CDR1 WNHNN, CDR2 SYGVQD (reference sequence). V dropped 3 bases and J dropped 6 bases, with 10 bases sitting between them. This CDR3 has 13 amino acids. Here the CDR3 reads CASSEGGRDTQYF. CDR3 DNA: TGCGCCAGCAGTGAAGGGGGGAGGGATACGCAGTATTTT.

This clone was picked up a small number of times. CDR3 region: CATSRDSDKRYEQYF. CDR3 nucleotide sequence: TGTGCCACCAGCAGAGATTCGGACAAACGCTACGAGCAGTACTTC. The chain employs TRBV15 and TRBJ2-7; D may be TRBD1 (5 bases). The CDR3 extends over 15 amino acids. Germline CDR1 and CDR2: LNHNV and YYDKDF (reference sequence). Trimming removed 0 bases at V and 3 bases at J, with 12 bases between.

The chain has TRBV6-1 and TRBJ2-3, with D unresolved. The V end lost 8 bases, the J end lost 2 bases, and 8 bases lay between the germline ends. CDR1 is MNHNS and CDR2 is SASEGT in the germline V gene. The length of the CDR3 is 12 residues. The CDR3 sequence: CASAGPTDTQYF. The CDR3 nucleotides read TGTGCCAGCGCTGGACCCACAGATACGCAGTATTTT.

This chain connects TRBV19 to TRBJ1-1, with no clear D. V lost 6 bases and J 5 bases, leaving 19 bases between the germline ends. CDR1 and CDR2 from the germline V gene are LNHDA and SQIVND (reference sequence). The CDR3 spans 15 residues. The CDR3 region is CASSVSAVGGTEAFF. The CDR3 bases are TGTGCCAGTAGCGTGTCAGCGGTCGGAGGGACTGAAGCTTTCTTT.

V gene TRBV5-4 combines with J gene TRBJ2-7, with TRBD1 identical over 8 bases. The CDR3 is 13 residues long. Trimming took 4 bases from V and 3 from J; bases not matched to a gene: 3. The germline CDR1 and CDR2 sequences are SGHNT and YYREEE (reference sequence). This CDR3 is CASSRDRIYEQYF. In nucleotides, the CDR3 is TGTGCCAGCAGCCGGGACAGGATCTACGAGCAGTACTTC.

The rearrangement joins TRBV6-5 to TRBJ2-7; 7 bases are a match to TRBD1. The J segment lost 1 base and the V segment lost 6 bases, leaving 9 bases of the junction unmatched. This CDR3 is built from 15 residues. Germline lookup yields CDR1 MNHEY and CDR2 SVGAGI. Written as DNA, the CDR3 is TGTGCCAGCAGACGCCGGGACAGAAATTCCTACGAGCAGTACTTC. This codes for CASRRRDRNSYEQYF.

The chain employs TRBV4-1 and TRBJ2-2; TRBD2 is a possible D gene (5 bases). V was clipped by 4 bases and J by 4 bases, with 13 bases between them. This CDR3 comprises 15 residues. Germline V gene lookup returns CDR1 MGHRA and CDR2 YSYEKL. The CDR3, as DNA: TGCGCCAGCAGCCTCCAGCGGTATGGCACCGGGGAGCTGTTTTTT. It codes for CASSLQRYGTGELFF.

This chain joins TRBV27 and TRBJ1-5, with a tentative D call TRBD1 (5 bases). CDR1 MNHEY and CDR2 SMNVEV come from the germline V gene (reference sequence). The CDR3 sequence is 13 residues long. Trimming took 4 bases from V and 6 from J, leaving 10 bases between them. Written as DNA, the CDR3 is TGTGCCAGCAGTTCGGGGGTCGCTCAGCCCCAGCATTTT. Translation gives CASSSGVAQPQHF.

The chain joins TRBV27 to TRBJ2-2; D is uncertain. This CDR3 is 14 amino acids long. Trimming removed 3 bases from V and 1 base from J, with 6 bases in between. The V gene's germline CDR1 is MNHEY and CDR2 SMNVEV (reference sequence). Here the CDR3 DNA reads TGTGCCAGCAGTTTTGAAGTGAACACCGGGGAGCTGTTTTTT. Translated: CASSFEVNTGELFF.

The chain uses TRBV14 and TRBJ2-4, with 9 bases lining up with TRBD1. The germline CDR1 and CDR2 sequences are SGHDN and FVKESK. V dropped 3 bases and J dropped 11; count of bases not matched to a gene: 5. The CDR3 has 13 residues. The DNA of the CDR3 is TGTGCCAGCAGCCAGGGGACAGGGAACCTTCAGTACTTC. It is translated as CASSQGTGNLQYF.

A note on this clone: The sample carries other DNA sequences with the same CDR3. The gene calls are TRBV7-9 and TRBJ1-1; D unresolved. Trimming pared 1 base from V and 2 bases from J, leaving 8 bases between. Germline values: CDR1 SEHNR, CDR2 FQNEAQ (reference sequence). The CDR3 covers 14 residues. CDR3 region: CASSLGRENTEAFF. DNA for the CDR3: TGTGCCAGCAGCTTAGGCAGAGAAAACACTGAAGCTTTCTTT.

The chain links TRBV14 to TRBJ1-3; D unclear. The germline CDR1 and CDR2 sequences are SGHDN and FVKESK. The CDR3 loop spans 14 amino acids. V lost 4 bases and J 2 bases, leaving 9 bases between the germline ends. This chain's CDR3 is CASSPLGPGNTIYF. The DNA of the CDR3 is TGTGCCAGCAGCCCCCTCGGGCCTGGAAACACCATATATTTT.

This chain joins TRBV7-6 and TRBJ2-2; 7 bases are shared with TRBD1. The V gene end was trimmed by 5 bases and the J gene end by 6 bases; junction bases not matched to a gene: 6. CDR1 and CDR2 from the germline V gene are SGHVS and FNYEAQ. This CDR3 spans 14 amino acids. The CDR3 coding sequence is TGTGCCAGCAGCCCACAGGGGTCTCCCGGGGAGCTGTTTTTT. Its translation: CASSPQGSPGELFF.

This chain connects TRBV5-3 to TRBJ1-4; unclear D gene. TRBV5-3 is an ORF, and what it does is uncertain. The CDR3 loop spans 11 amino acids. V shed 5 bases and J shed 8 bases, with 7 bases lying between them. CDR3 amino acids: CARRRSEKLFF. The CDR3 DNA follows: TGTGCCAGAAGAAGAAGCGAAAAACTGTTTTTT.

This clone appeared once. The rearrangement joins TRBV10-3 to TRBJ1-2; possible D gene TRBD1, 6 bases. The CDR3 has 12 residues. Looked up from germline, CDR1 is ENHRY and CDR2 is SYGVKD. V was clipped by 1 base and J by 10 bases, with 10 bases between them. The CDR3 reads CAISELGGIYTF. CDR3 DNA sequence: TGTGCCATCAGTGAGTTGGGGGGCATCTACACCTTC.

The chain uses TRBV2 and TRBJ2-5, with D possibly matching TRBD1 (7 bases). The V gene's germline CDR1 is SNHLY and CDR2 FYNNEI. V was shortened by 6 bases and J by 8 bases, with 25 bases between the two germline ends. The CDR3 runs 16 residues. This CDR3 is CASSEKRRDSVGTQYF. For the CDR3, the DNA is TGTGCCAGCAGCGAGAAAAGGCGGGACAGCGTGGGTACCCAGTACTTC.